These 12 T cell receptor beta chains originate from one sample sequenced in a study of chemoradiotherapy in HPV16-positive cancers. TCRdb's copy holds only in-frame clones and misses some; the assay was immunoSEQ multiplex PCR. Of under 14,000 clones listed, around 68% are singletons. This specimen was taken from a patient who underwent chemoradiotherapy. These receptor sequences come from a human donor with HPV-associated anogenital cancer.

This clone was counted a few times. The DNA of the CDR3 is TGTGCCAGCAGTGGCGGGTCCTTAGGATTCACTGAAGCTTTCTTT. Translating gives CASSGGSLGFTEAFF. The chain is built from TRBV6-1 and TRBJ1-1; D gene uncertain. V lost 4 bases and J 4 bases, leaving 16 bases between the germline ends. In germline, CDR1 is MNHNS, CDR2 SASEGT. There are 15 residues in the CDR3.

This chain joins TRBV6-1 and TRBJ2-7; D might be TRBD1 (6 bases). V lost 1 base to trimming and J lost 5 bases, with 15 bases between them. CDR3 length: 15 amino acids. Per germline, CDR1 MNHNS and CDR2 SASEGT. The CDR3 DNA sequence: TGTGCCAGCAGTGAAGTGCTGGACAGAAAGGACGAGCAGTACGTC. It translates to CASSEVLDRKDEQYV.

This clone has a single count. This rearrangement joins TRBV18 to TRBJ1-3, with TRBD1 matching 7 bases. The CDR3 is made up of 17 amino acids. V shed 3 bases, J shed 2 bases, and the junction held 10 bases outside the gene matches. In germline, CDR1 is KGHSH, CDR2 LQKENI. CDR3 nucleotide sequence: TGTGCCAGCTCACCGGGGATGTTGACAGGGACTGGAAACACCATATATTTT. Its translation: CASSPGMLTGTGNTIYF.

This clone appeared a single time. The V gene is TRBV27, the J gene TRBJ1-1, with 10 bases fitting TRBD1. The CDR3 contains 13 residues. The germline gives CDR1 MNHEY, CDR2 SMNVEV (reference sequence). Unmatched junction bases numbered 4, after V lost 6 bases and J lost 6 bases. The CDR3 bases are TGTGCCAGCAGGGGACAGGGGTTCGCTGAAGCTTTCTTT. It is translated as CASRGQGFAEAFF.

A single count supports this clone. The chain carries TRBV4-1 and TRBJ1-2, with D possibly being TRBD1 (5 bases). CDR1 is MGHRA, CDR2 YSYEKL, per germline. V gave up 4 bases and J gave up 8 bases, with 17 bases separating them. The CDR3 spans 14 residues. The CDR3 DNA reads TGCGCCAGCAGCCGAGTTATAGGGGACCGCGGCTACACCTTC. This encodes CASSRVIGDRGYTF.

This chain uses TRBV30 with TRBJ2-2; D is uncertain. V was shortened by 0 bases and J by 4 bases, with 6 bases between the two germline ends. The CDR3 is 13 amino acids. Germline V gene lookup returns CDR1 GTSNPN and CDR2 SVGIG (reference sequence). The CDR3 protein is CAWSVYSTGELFF. The CDR3 DNA reads as TGTGCCTGGAGTGTATATAGCACCGGGGAGCTGTTTTTT.

The rearrangement joins TRBV7-2 to TRBJ2-2; the match to TRBD2 covers 8 bases. The CDR3 runs 16 residues. The junction had 5 bases not matched to a gene; V was cut back by 1 base and J by 4 bases. CDR1 and CDR2 (germline): SGHTA, FQGNSA. The CDR3 bases are TGTGCCAGCAGCTTAGACGGGGGGGCGAGCACCGGGGAGCTGTTTTTT. It translates to CASSLDGGASTGELFF.

This clone has only one observation. The genes are TRBV11-3 and TRBJ2-2, with TRBD1 matching over 7 bases. The CDR3 consists of 14 residues. CDR1 is SGHNT and CDR2 is YENEEA in the germline V gene. J gave up 5 bases and V 9 bases, and 9 bases lay outside the gene matches. CDR3 amino acids: CASGDRFRTGELFF. The CDR3 coding sequence is TGTGCCAGTGGGGACAGATTTAGGACCGGGGAGCTGTTTTTT.

V gene TRBV7-2 combines with J gene TRBJ2-5, with unresolved D. Trimming left V 5 bases short and J 4 bases short, with 5 bases between. The CDR3 contains 11 residues. Germline-derived CDR1 and CDR2 are SGHTA and FQGNSA. The CDR3 region is CASSALETQYF. CDR3 DNA: TGTGCCAGCAGCGCCTTAGAGACCCAGTACTTC.

This chain connects TRBV4-1 to TRBJ2-5; possibly TRBD1 for D (6 bases). From germline, CDR1 is MGHRA and CDR2 YSYEKL. This CDR3 is built from 12 residues. Trimming cost V 10 bases and J 4 bases, with 13 bases left between them. CDR3 loop: CATQGTTETQYF. The CDR3 bases are TGCGCCACCCAGGGGACGACAGAGACCCAGTACTTC.

The J gene is TRBJ2-5, the V gene TRBV11-2; D is possibly TRBD2 (6 bases). CDR1 is SGHAT and CDR2 is FQNNGV in the germline V gene. V lost 0 bases, J lost 1 base, and 18 bases lay in between. CDR3 size: 18 residues. In DNA, the CDR3 is TGTGCCAGCAGCTTAGATCCCCTGTTAGCGGTAGCCCAAGAGACCCAGTACTTC. This codes for CASSLDPLLAVAQETQYF.

CDR3 protein: CATSRVGRSYEQYF. The CDR3 DNA reads as TGTGCCACCTCAAGGGTGGGTCGCTCCTACGAGCAGTACTTC. The genes are TRBV15 and TRBJ2-7; D is unclear. V lost 8 bases and J 0 bases, leaving 14 bases between the germline ends. Germline CDR1 LNHNV, CDR2 YYDKDF (reference sequence). CDR3 size: 14 residues.